This T cell receptor (beta chain) appears in the sequencing data of a study of immune evolution from preneoplasia to lung adenocarcinoma. Study-wide findings and caveats: Normal lung had the highest top T cell clone frequencies. Highest clonality occurred in KRAS-mutant, not EGFR-mutant or double wild-type, nodules.

As to this clone: Its target is unknown.

CDR1 SGHDT and CDR2 YYEEEE come from the germline V gene. The CDR3 consists of 19 residues. J gave up 4 bases and V 4 bases, and 22 bases lay outside the gene matches. Sequencing used immunoSEQ multiplex PCR; TCRdb keeps in-frame clones, though not all of them. The table has some 4,600 clones, 87% seen once. Sequencing was performed on FFPE invasive lung adenocarcinoma tissue. The receptor was isolated from a person aged 50 to 59 with lung adenocarcinoma. The V call is TRBV5-6, the J call TRBJ1-1; 7 bases are shared with TRBD1. In DNA form, the CDR3 reads TGTGCCAGCAGCCCGGTCGGGGACAGTACCTTTCACTGGGGCACTGAAGCTTTCTTT. It encodes CASSPVGDSTFHWGTEAFF.